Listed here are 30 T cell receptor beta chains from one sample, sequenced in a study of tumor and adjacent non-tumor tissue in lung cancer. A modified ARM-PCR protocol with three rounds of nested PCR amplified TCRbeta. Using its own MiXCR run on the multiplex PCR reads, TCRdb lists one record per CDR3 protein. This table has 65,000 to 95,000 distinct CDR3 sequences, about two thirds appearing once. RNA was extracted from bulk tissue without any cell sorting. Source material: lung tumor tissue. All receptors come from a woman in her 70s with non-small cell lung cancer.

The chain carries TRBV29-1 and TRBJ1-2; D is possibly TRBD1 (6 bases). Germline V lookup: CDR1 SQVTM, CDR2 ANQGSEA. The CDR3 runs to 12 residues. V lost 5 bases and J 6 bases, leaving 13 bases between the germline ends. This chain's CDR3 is CSVKDSPHGYTF. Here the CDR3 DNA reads TGCAGCGTTAAGGACAGCCCCCATGGCTACACCTTC. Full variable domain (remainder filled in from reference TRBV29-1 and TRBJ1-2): SAVISQKPSRDICQRGTSLTIQCQVDSQVTMMFWYRQQPGQSLTLIATANQGSEATYESGFVIDKFPISRPNLTFSTLTVSNMSPEDSSIYLCSVKDSPHGYTFGSGTRLTVV.

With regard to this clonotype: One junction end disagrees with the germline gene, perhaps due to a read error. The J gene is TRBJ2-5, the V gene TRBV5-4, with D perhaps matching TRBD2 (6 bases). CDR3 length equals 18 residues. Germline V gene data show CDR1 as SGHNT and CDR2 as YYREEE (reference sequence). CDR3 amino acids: CASSLEFVVGGAGETQYF. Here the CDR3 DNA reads TGTGCCAGCAGTTTGGAGTTTGTGGTGGGAGGAGCCGGGGAGACCCAGTACTTC.

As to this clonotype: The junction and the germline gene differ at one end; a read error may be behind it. The CDR3 DNA reads as TGTGACAGCAGGCGCACAGATACACAGTATTTT. Protein sequence: CDSRRTDTQYF. The chain combines TRBV12-3 or TRBV12-4 with TRBJ2-3; D unresolved. This CDR3 has 11 amino acids.

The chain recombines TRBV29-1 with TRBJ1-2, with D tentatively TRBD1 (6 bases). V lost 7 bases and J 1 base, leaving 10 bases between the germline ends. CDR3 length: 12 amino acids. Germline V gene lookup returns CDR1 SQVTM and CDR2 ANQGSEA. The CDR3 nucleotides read TGCAGCGCTAGGACAGATAACTATGGCTACACCTTC. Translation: CSARTDNYGYTF.

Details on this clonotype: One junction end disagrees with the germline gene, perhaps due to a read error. The CDR3 nucleotides read TGTGCCATTAGTAATCAGGACGGAACCTACGACCAGTACTTC. Translated, it gives CAISNQDGTYDQYF. This chain connects TRBV10-3 to TRBJ2-7; D remains unclear. The CDR3 has 14 residues. CDR1 is ENHRY and CDR2 is SYGVKD in the germline V gene.

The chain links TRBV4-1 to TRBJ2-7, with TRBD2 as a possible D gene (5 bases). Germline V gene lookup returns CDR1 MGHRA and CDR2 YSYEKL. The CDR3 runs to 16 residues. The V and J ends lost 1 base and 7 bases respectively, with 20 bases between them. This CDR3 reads CASSQVVMERRKEQYF. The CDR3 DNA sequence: TGCGCCAGCAGCCAAGTCGTTATGGAACGGAGGAAGGAGCAGTACTTC.

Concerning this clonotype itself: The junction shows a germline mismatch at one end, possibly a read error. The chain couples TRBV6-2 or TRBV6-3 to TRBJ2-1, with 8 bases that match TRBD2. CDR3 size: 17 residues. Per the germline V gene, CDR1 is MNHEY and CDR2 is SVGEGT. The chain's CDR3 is CASSHTRAGGPYNKQFF. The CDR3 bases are TGTGCCAGCAGTCATACTAGGGCGGGAGGCCCCTACAATAAGCAGTTCTTC.

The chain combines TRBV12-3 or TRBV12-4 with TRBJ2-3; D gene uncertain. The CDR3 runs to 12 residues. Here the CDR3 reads CAITIRVDTQYF. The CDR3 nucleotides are TGTGCTATCACCATTCGGGTAGATACGCAGTATTTT.

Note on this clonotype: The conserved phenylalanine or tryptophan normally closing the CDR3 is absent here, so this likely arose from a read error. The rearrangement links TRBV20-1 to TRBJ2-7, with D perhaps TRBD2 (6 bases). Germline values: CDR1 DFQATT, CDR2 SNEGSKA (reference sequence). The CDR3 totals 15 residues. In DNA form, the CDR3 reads TGCCGTGCTACGAAGGACTACTTCTACTCCTACGAGCAGTACTCC. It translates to CRATKDYFYSYEQYS.

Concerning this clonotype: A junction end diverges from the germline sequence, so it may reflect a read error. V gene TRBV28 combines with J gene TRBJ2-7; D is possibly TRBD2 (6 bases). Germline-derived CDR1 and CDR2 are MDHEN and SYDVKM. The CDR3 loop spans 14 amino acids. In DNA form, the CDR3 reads TGTGCCAGCACCGGGACTTTTGAGACCTACGAGCAGCACTTC. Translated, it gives CASTGTFETYEQHF.

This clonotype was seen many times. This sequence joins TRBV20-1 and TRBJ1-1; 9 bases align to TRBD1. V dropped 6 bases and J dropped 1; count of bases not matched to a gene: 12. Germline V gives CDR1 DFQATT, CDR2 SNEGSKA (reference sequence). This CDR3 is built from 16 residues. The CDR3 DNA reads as TGCAGTGCGCCATTAGGGGACAGGGTGGGGAACACTGAAGCTTTCTTT. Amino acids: CSAPLGDRVGNTEAFF.

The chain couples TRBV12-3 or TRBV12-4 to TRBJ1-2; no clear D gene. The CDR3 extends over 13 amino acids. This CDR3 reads CVSSWGKNYGYTF. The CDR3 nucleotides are TGTGTCAGTTCGTGGGGAAAGAACTATGGCTACACCTTC.

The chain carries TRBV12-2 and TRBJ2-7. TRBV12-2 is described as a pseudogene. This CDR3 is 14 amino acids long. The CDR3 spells CANRLAEGNHEQYF. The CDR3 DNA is TGTGCTAATCGCTTAGCGGAAGGGAACCACGAGCAGTACTTC.

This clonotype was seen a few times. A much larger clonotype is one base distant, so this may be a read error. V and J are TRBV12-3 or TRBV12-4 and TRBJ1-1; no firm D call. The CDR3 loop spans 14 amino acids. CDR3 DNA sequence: TGTGCCAGCAGCCCTCGACGGCTGAACACTGTAGCTTTCTTT. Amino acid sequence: CASSPRRLNTVAFF.

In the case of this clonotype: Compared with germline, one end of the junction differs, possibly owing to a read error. CDR3 in amino acids: CVSSEDSQETQYF. The DNA for the CDR3 is TGTGTCAGCAGTGAAGACAGCCAAGAGACCCAGTACTTC. This rearrangement joins TRBV2 to TRBJ2-5; D is possibly TRBD1 (5 bases). Germline V gives CDR1 SNHLY, CDR2 FYNNEI. This CDR3 is 13 amino acids long.

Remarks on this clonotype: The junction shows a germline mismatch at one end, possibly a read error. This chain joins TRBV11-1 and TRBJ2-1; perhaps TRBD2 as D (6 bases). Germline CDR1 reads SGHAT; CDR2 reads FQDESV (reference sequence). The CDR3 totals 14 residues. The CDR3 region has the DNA TGTGCCAGCAGCCCGCAGGAGGGCCGCTACGAGCAGCTCTTC. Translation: CASSPQEGRYEQLF.

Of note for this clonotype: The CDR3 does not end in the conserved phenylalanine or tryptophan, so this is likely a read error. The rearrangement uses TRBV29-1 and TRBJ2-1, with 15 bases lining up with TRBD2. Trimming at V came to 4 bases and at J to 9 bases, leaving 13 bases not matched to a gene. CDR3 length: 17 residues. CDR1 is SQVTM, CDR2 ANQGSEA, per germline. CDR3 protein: CSVVHGDMGLAGGEQFL. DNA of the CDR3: TGCAGCGTTGTACACGGTGACATGGGACTAGCGGGAGGTGAGCAGTTCTTA.

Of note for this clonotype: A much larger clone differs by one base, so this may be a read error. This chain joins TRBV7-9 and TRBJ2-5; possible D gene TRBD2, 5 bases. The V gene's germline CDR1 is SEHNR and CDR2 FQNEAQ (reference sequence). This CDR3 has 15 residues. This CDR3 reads CASTPTWTMGEPQYF. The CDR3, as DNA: TGTGCCAGCACCCCAACGTGGACCATGGGAGAGCCCCAGTACTTC.

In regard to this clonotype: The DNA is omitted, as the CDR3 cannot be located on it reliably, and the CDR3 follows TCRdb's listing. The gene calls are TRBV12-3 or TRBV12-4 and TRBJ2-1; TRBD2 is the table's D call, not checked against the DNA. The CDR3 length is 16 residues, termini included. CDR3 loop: CASSSSWVVIAVEQFF.

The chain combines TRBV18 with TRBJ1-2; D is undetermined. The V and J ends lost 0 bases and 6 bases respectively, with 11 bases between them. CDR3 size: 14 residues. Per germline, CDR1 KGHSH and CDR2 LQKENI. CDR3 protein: CASSPPYQANGYTF. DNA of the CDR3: TGTGCCAGCTCACCACCGTACCAGGCCAATGGCTACACCTTC.

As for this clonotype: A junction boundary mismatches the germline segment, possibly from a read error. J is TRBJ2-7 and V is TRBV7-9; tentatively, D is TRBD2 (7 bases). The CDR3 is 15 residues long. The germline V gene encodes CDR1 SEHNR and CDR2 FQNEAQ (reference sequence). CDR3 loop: CASRQSGTSPYDQYF. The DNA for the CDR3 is TGTGCCAGCAGACAAAGCGGGACAAGTCCTTACGACCAGTACTTC.

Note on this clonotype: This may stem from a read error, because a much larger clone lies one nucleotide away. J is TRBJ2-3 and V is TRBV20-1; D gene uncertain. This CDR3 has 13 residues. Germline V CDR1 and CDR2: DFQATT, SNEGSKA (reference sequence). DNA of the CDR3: TGCAGTGCTGCTTCTCAGCCGCCAGACACGCAGTATTTT. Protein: CSAASQPPDTQYF.

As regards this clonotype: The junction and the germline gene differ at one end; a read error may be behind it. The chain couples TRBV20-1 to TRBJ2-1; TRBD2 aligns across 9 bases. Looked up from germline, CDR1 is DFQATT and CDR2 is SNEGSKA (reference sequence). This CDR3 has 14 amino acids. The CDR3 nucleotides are TGCACTGCTTGTGATAGCGGGAGAGCCGATGAGCACTTCTTC. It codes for CTACDSGRADEHFF.

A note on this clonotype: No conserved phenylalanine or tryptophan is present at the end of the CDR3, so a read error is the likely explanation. The CDR3 region has the DNA TGTGCCAGGACTCATTCGGGAGTTGGCTATGGCTACACCTTA. Encoded protein: CARTHSGVGYGYTL. V is TRBV11-1 and J is TRBJ1-2; D is unresolved. There are 14 residues in the CDR3. Trimming took 9 bases from V and 4 from J, leaving 18 bases between them. Looked up from germline, CDR1 is SGHAT and CDR2 is FQDESV (reference sequence).

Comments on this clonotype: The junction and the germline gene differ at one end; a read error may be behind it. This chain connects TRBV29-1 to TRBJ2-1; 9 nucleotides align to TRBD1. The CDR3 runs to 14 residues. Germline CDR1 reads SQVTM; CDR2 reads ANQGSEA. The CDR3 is CSLAGTGPYNERFF. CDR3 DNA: TGCAGCCTTGCCGGGACAGGGCCCTACAATGAGCGGTTCTTC.

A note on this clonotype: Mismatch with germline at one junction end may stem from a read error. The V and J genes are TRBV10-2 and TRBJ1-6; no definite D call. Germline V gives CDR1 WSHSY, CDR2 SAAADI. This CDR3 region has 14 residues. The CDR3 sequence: CTSSVWQRNPPLHF. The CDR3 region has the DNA TGCACCAGCAGTGTTTGGCAGAGAAACCCACCCCTCCACTTT.

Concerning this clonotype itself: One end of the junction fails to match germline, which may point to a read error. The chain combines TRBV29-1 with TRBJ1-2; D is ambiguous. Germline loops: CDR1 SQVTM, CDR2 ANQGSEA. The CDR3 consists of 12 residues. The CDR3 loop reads CGVGPDRRGYTF. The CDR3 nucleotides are TGCGGCGTTGGTCCGGACCGTCGGGGCTACACCTTC.

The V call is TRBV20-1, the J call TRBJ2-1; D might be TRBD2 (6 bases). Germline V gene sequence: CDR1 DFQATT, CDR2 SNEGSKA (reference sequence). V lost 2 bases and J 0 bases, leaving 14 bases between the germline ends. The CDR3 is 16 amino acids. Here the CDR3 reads CSARLVWRASYNEQFF. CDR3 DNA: TGCAGTGCTAGACTTGTTTGGAGGGCCTCCTACAATGAGCAGTTCTTC.

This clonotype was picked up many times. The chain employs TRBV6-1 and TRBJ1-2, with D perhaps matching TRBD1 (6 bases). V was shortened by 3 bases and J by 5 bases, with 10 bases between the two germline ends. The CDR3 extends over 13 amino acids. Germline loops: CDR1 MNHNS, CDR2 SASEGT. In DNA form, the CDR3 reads TGTGCCAGCAGTGACCGGACAGCATATGGCTACACCTTC. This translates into CASSDRTAYGYTF.

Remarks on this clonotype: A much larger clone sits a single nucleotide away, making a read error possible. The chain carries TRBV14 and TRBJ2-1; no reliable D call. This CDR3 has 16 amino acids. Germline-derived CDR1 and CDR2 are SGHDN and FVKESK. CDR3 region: CASSQDWGSSYDEQFF. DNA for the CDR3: TGTGCCAGCAGCCAAGATTGGGGAAGCTCCTACGATGAGCAGTTCTTC. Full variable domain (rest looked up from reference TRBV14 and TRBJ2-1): EAGVTQFPSHSVIEKGQTVTLRCDPISGHDNLYWYRRVMGKEIKFLLHFVKESKQDESGMPNNRFLAERTGGTYSTLKVQPAELEDSGVYFCASSQDWGSSYDEQFFGPGTRLTVL.